One sample yielded the 27 T cell receptor beta chains listed below, sequenced in a study of blood T cell repertoires in COVID-19. The method was immunoSEQ multiplex PCR; TCRdb's version includes in-frame clones alone and lacks a portion of them. The data hold around 360,000 clones, with more than 70% observed a single time. Sequenced: peripheral blood. These receptors came from a woman under 40 with COVID-19, enrolled during active disease.

A word on this clone: The same CDR3 is also encoded by other DNA sequences in this sample. The chain links TRBV5-1 to TRBJ2-7; TRBD2 matches 13 bases. V was clipped by 2 bases and J by 5 bases; unmatched bases: 4. The CDR3 extends over 15 amino acids. Germline lookup yields CDR1 SGHRS and CDR2 YFSETQ. CDR3 region: CASSLGLAGANEQYF. CDR3 nucleotide sequence: TGCGCCAGCAGCTTAGGACTAGCGGGAGCCAACGAGCAGTACTTC.

The chain combines TRBV6-6 with TRBJ1-5; D is perhaps TRBD1 (6 bases). In germline, CDR1 is MNHNY, CDR2 SVGAGI (reference sequence). There are 14 residues in the CDR3. V was pared by 5 bases and J by 6 bases, with 14 bases between. The CDR3 loop reads CASSKTGRGQPQHF. In nucleotides, the CDR3 is TGTGCCAGCAGTAAAACAGGGAGGGGTCAGCCCCAGCATTTT.

This clone was counted a single time. This sequence joins TRBV6-5 and TRBJ1-1; 7 bases align to TRBD1. Germline CDR1 is MNHEY and CDR2 is SVGAGI. V gave up 8 bases and J gave up 7 bases; unmatched junction bases: 13. The length of the CDR3 is 14 residues. The CDR3 coding sequence is TGTGCCAGCGAAGGGTACTCCGGGACAGATGAAGCTTTCTTT. Its protein product is CASEGYSGTDEAFF.

The genes are TRBV30 and TRBJ2-7, with D perhaps matching TRBD2 (5 bases). Deletions cut 0 bases from V and 3 bases from J, with 12 bases between. The germline V gene has CDR1 GTSNPN and CDR2 SVGIG (reference sequence). CDR3 size: 14 residues. The CDR3 DNA sequence: TGTGCCTGGAGTGTAGAGAGGGCAATCTACGAGCAGTACTTC. Its translation: CAWSVERAIYEQYF. The whole variable domain, remainder taken from reference TRBV30 and TRBJ2-7, is SQTIHQWPATLVQPVGSPLSLECTVEGTSNPNLYWYRQAAGRGLQLLFYSVGIGQISSEVPQNLSASRPQDRQFILSSKKLLLSDSGFYLCAWSVERAIYEQYFGPGTRLTVT.

The rearrangement uses TRBV4-3 and TRBJ2-7, with TRBD2 matching over 13 bases. The ends lost 2 bases at V and 7 bases at J; junction bases unmatched: 5. Germline CDR1 is LGHNA and CDR2 is YSLEER. The CDR3 is made up of 15 amino acids. The CDR3, as DNA: TGCGCCAGCAGCCAAACACCGGGACTAGCGGGAGAGCAGTACTTC. Protein: CASSQTPGLAGEQYF.

The chain has TRBV5-6 and TRBJ1-1; D is unclear. Germline loops: CDR1 SGHDT, CDR2 YYEEEE. Trimming stripped 0 bases from V and 3 bases from J, with 9 bases between. CDR3 length: 14 residues. In DNA, the CDR3 is TGTGCCAGCAGCTTGGAGTCGGAGGACACTGAAGCTTTCTTT. Residues: CASSLESEDTEAFF.

The rearrangement uses TRBV10-3 and TRBJ2-1, with 9 bases lining up with TRBD2. Germline-derived CDR1 and CDR2 are ENHRY and SYGVKD. This CDR3 is built from 15 residues. Trimming took 8 bases from V and 8 from J; bases not matched to a gene: 13. CDR3 bases: TGTGCCATCCGAGCATATAGCGGGAGATTGGATGAGCAGTTCTTC. Its translation: CAIRAYSGRLDEQFF.

Note on this clone: Other DNA sequences from this sample encode an identical CDR3 as well. This chain connects TRBV6-2 or TRBV6-3 to TRBJ2-7; D not certain. The V and J ends lost 0 bases and 3 bases respectively, with 6 bases between them. Per the germline V gene, CDR1 is MNHEY and CDR2 is SVGEGT. The CDR3 has 13 amino acids. The CDR3 spells CASSYSLRYEQYF. The CDR3 coding sequence is TGTGCCAGCAGTTACTCCTTGCGCTACGAGCAGTACTTC.

J is TRBJ2-1 and V is TRBV30; TRBD1 matches 9 bases. Germline trimming cut 4 bases from V and 0 bases from J; bases unmatched to any gene: 10. CDR3 length equals 17 residues. Germline V gene sequence: CDR1 GTSNPN, CDR2 SVGIG (reference sequence). CDR3 in amino acids: CAWTSRTGVFSYNEQFF. CDR3 bases: TGTGCCTGGACCTCCCGGACAGGGGTCTTCTCCTACAATGAGCAGTTCTTC.

The chain joins TRBV10-1 to TRBJ2-7; D call uncertain. CDR3 length: 15 residues. The germline gives CDR1 WNHNN, CDR2 SYGVQD (reference sequence). Deletions cut 10 bases from V and 6 bases from J, with 25 bases between. Here the CDR3 reads CATSSSTEGVGEQYF. CDR3 nucleotide sequence: TGCGCCACTTCGTCCTCTACAGAAGGCGTGGGCGAGCAGTACTTC.

The chain links TRBV5-1 to TRBJ1-6; D call uncertain. V was trimmed by 1 base and J by 10 bases, leaving 12 bases between them. From germline, CDR1 is SGHRS and CDR2 YFSETQ. The CDR3 totals 14 residues. CDR3 nucleotide sequence: TGCGCCAGCAGCTTGTTGGGAGTAGGATCACCCCTCCACTTT. It specifies CASSLLGVGSPLHF.

This clone was observed once. This rearrangement joins TRBV6-5 to TRBJ2-7; TRBD2 might be the D (5 bases). The V end was cut by 0 bases, the J end by 3 bases, with 12 bases between. The CDR3 consists of 15 residues. Looked up from germline, CDR1 is MNHEY and CDR2 is SVGAGI. CDR3 residues: CASSYSGGLIYEQYF. CDR3 nucleotide sequence: TGTGCCAGCAGTTACTCCGGAGGTCTTATCTACGAGCAGTACTTC.

The chain uses TRBV6-5 and TRBJ2-7, with TRBD1 matching 11 bases. The J segment lost 3 bases and the V segment lost 6 bases, leaving 4 bases of the junction unmatched. Germline CDR1 and CDR2: MNHEY and SVGAGI. The CDR3 extends over 14 amino acids. CDR3 protein: CASSGGTGGYEQYF. In DNA, the CDR3 is TGTGCCAGCAGCGGTGGGACAGGGGGCTACGAGCAGTACTTC.

This rearrangement joins TRBV5-4 to TRBJ2-7, with D maybe TRBD2 (6 bases). The V end was cut by 5 bases, the J end by 3 bases, with 12 bases between. This CDR3 contains 13 residues. CDR1 SGHNT and CDR2 YYREEE come from the germline V gene (reference sequence). CDR3 bases: TGTGCCAGCAGGCGGGGACGGGACTACGAGCAGTACTTC. It is translated as CASRRGRDYEQYF.

This clone was observed a single time. The J gene is TRBJ2-7, the V gene TRBV27; 12 nucleotides match TRBD2. This CDR3 spans 15 amino acids. Germline V gives CDR1 MNHEY, CDR2 SMNVEV (reference sequence). The ends lost 5 bases at V and 0 bases at J; junction bases unmatched: 2. The CDR3 nucleotides are TGTGCCAGCAGTCAACTAGCGGGAGGCTCCTACGAGCAGTACTTC. This sequence encodes CASSQLAGGSYEQYF.

The CDR3 sequence is CASKPGLAYTDTQYF. CDR3 bases: TGTGCCAGCAAGCCGGGACTAGCGTACACAGATACGCAGTATTTT. The rearrangement uses TRBV6-5 and TRBJ2-3; TRBD2 aligns across 10 bases. V shed 7 bases and J 2 bases; nucleotides not matched to a gene: 6. The length of the CDR3 is 15 residues. Looked up from germline, CDR1 is MNHEY and CDR2 is SVGAGI.

The V call is TRBV5-1, the J call TRBJ2-5; 10 bases are a match to TRBD2. This CDR3 comprises 15 residues. The V segment lost 7 bases and the J segment 5 bases; nucleotides outside the gene matches: 11. Germline V lookup: CDR1 SGHRS, CDR2 YFSETQ. The CDR3 protein is CASHLAGAPGETQYF. DNA for the CDR3: TGCGCCAGCCATCTAGCGGGAGCCCCCGGTGAGACCCAGTACTTC.

This chain joins TRBV19 and TRBJ2-7, with 7 bases matching TRBD1. Trimming at V came to 3 bases and at J to 6 bases, leaving 14 bases not matched to a gene. The CDR3 spans 16 residues. Germline CDR1 reads LNHDA; CDR2 reads SQIVND (reference sequence). This CDR3 is CASSMGRDRRLSEQYF. The CDR3 coding sequence is TGTGCCAGTAGTATGGGACGGGACAGACGTTTATCCGAGCAGTACTTC.

The chain uses TRBV2 and TRBJ2-5, with 7 bases matching TRBD1. The CDR3 runs to 13 residues. V gave up 6 bases and J gave up 8 bases; unmatched junction bases: 9. CDR1 and CDR2 (germline): SNHLY, FYNNEI. This CDR3 is CASSGTADDTQYF. CDR3 DNA sequence: TGTGCCAGCAGCGGGACAGCCGACGATACCCAGTACTTC.

The CDR3 DNA is TGTGCCAGCAGTGAACGGAGTGTCCTTGTTAATCAGCCCCAGCATTTT. It yields the protein CASSERSVLVNQPQHF. This chain links TRBV6-4 with TRBJ1-5; D is undetermined. Germline CDR1 and CDR2: MRHNA and SNTAGT. The CDR3 sequence is 16 residues long. V was trimmed by 3 bases and J by 4 bases, leaving 16 bases between them.

V and J are TRBV9 and TRBJ2-1; D might be TRBD1 (5 bases). Germline-derived CDR1 and CDR2 are SGDLS and YYNGEE. The CDR3 is 15 amino acids. Trimming took off 3 bases at V and 0 bases at J, with 10 bases between the two ends. CDR3 in DNA: TGTGCCAGCAGCGATTTAACAGGCTCCTACAATGAGCAGTTCTTC. Translation gives CASSDLTGSYNEQFF. The full variable domain, rest sourced from reference TRBV9 and TRBJ2-1, is DSGVTQTPKHLITATGQRVTLRCSPRSGDLSVYWYQQSLDQGLQFLIQYYNGEERAKGNILERFSAQQFPDLHSELNLSSLELGDSALYFCASSDLTGSYNEQFFGPGTRLTVL.

The chain employs TRBV6-9 and TRBJ2-7; 7 nucleotides agree with TRBD1. V was pared by 2 bases and J by 2 bases, with 6 bases of the junction left unmatched. Germline V gene data show CDR1 as MNHGY and CDR2 as SVAAGI. The CDR3 is 15 residues long. The CDR3 protein is CASSYPDRQPYEQYF. The CDR3 DNA sequence: TGTGCCAGCAGTTATCCGGACAGGCAACCCTACGAGCAGTACTTC.

This chain links TRBV4-3 with TRBJ2-1, with D possibly matching TRBD1 (7 bases). The V gene lost 4 bases and the J gene lost 5 bases, with 24 bases spanning the gap. The CDR3 consists of 18 residues. In germline, CDR1 is LGHNA, CDR2 YSLEER. The CDR3 DNA is TGCGCCAGCAGCCCGCCGCGACTAGGCACAGGGGTAAACAATGAGCAGTTCTTC. Translation gives CASSPPRLGTGVNNEQFF.

The chain recombines TRBV2 with TRBJ1-2; 7 bases line up with TRBD1. Germline-derived CDR1 and CDR2 are SNHLY and FYNNEI. This CDR3 region has 14 residues. V dropped 6 bases and J dropped 8; count of bases not matched to a gene: 12. In DNA form, the CDR3 reads TGTGCCAGCAGGCTACAGACAGGGCCGGGGGGCTACACCTTC. It codes for CASRLQTGPGGYTF.

This rearrangement joins TRBV28 to TRBJ2-7; D may be TRBD2 (6 bases). With 7 bases removed from V and 3 bases from J, the gap between germline ends came to 16 bases. Per the germline V gene, CDR1 is MDHEN and CDR2 is SYDVKM. This CDR3 region has 14 residues. The CDR3 protein is CASIGGELHYEQYF. The DNA of the CDR3 is TGTGCCAGCATTGGAGGGGAGCTCCACTACGAGCAGTACTTC.

This clone was detected once. The chain recombines TRBV6-5 with TRBJ2-1; D is undetermined. This CDR3 is built from 13 residues. V lost 2 bases, J lost 7 bases, and 9 bases lay in between. CDR1 is MNHEY and CDR2 is SVGAGI in the germline V gene. CDR3 loop: CASSYRRLNEQFF. The CDR3, as DNA: TGTGCCAGCAGTTACCGGAGATTGAATGAGCAGTTCTTC.

Concerning this clone itself: This specimen includes other DNA sequences encoding the same CDR3. Here the CDR3 reads CSVAGNYGYTF. For the CDR3, the DNA is TGCAGCGTTGCAGGGAACTATGGCTACACCTTC. This chain connects TRBV29-1 to TRBJ1-2; the D gene is possibly TRBD1 (5 bases). V was trimmed by 4 bases and J by 2 bases, leaving 5 bases between them. CDR1 and CDR2 (germline): SQVTM, ANQGSEA. The CDR3 is made up of 11 amino acids.